This T cell receptor (beta chain) was obtained from a study of T cell responses to AZD1222 COVID-19 vaccine. Overall study: Combined were second doses at about 4 or about 12 weeks.

Worth noting for this clone: Its antigen is currently unknown.

Study-wide results and limits: Clonal diversity was possibly underestimated; the donors were predominantly white British and more often female. A rise in Spike-specific TCR breadth and depth followed two AZD1222 doses.

Libraries were prepared by immunoSEQ multiplex PCR; TCRdb keeps only in-frame clonotypes and omits some of them. Among more than 80,000 clones, approximately 91% were seen once, and the ten largest hold about 24%. There are 13 residues in the CDR3. V lost 3 bases to trimming and J lost 3 bases, with 7 bases between them. The V gene's germline CDR1 is SGDLS and CDR2 YYNGEE. The genes are TRBV9 and TRBJ1-5; the D is unclear. The origin of this receptor is an adult in good health. The starting material was peripheral blood, obtained on day 0 of AZD1222 vaccination. CDR3 sequence: CASSAGLNQPQHF. CDR3 sequence (DNA): TGTGCCAGCAGCGCCGGGCTCAATCAGCCCCAGCATTTT.